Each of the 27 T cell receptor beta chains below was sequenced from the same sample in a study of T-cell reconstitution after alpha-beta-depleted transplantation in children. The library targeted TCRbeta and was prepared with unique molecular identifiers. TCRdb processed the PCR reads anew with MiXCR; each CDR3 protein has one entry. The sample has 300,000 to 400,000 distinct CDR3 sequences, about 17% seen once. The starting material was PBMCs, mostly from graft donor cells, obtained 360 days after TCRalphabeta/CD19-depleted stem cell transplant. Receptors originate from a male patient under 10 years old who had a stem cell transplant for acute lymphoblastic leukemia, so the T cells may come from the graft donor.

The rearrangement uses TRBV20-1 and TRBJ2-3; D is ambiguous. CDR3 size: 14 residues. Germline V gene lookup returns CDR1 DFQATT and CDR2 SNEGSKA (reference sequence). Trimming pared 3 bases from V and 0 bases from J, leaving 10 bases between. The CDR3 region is CSASATSSTDTQYF. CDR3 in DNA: TGCAGTGCTAGTGCCACTTCCAGCACAGATACGCAGTATTTT.

CDR3 nucleotide sequence: TGCAGCGTTGAAGGGACAGGGGTGGGAGAGGAGACCCAGTACTTC. Translating gives CSVEGTGVGEETQYF. V is TRBV29-1 and J is TRBJ2-5, with TRBD1 matching over 9 bases. The CDR3 sequence is 15 residues long. Losses at the gene ends were 1 base for V and 5 bases for J; bases not matched to a gene: 8. Looked up from germline, CDR1 is SQVTM and CDR2 is ANQGSEA. The full variable domain, in which reference TRBV29-1 and TRBJ2-5 provide the parts outside the CDR3, is SAVISQKPSRDICQRGTSLTIQCQVDSQVTMMFWYRQQPGQSLTLIATANQGSEATYESGFVIDKFPISRPNLTFSTLTVSNMSPEDSSIYLCSVEGTGVGEETQYFGPGTRLLVL.

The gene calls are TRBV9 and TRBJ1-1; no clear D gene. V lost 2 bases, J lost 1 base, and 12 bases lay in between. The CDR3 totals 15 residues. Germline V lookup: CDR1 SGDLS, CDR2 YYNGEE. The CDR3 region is CASSVSARGNTEAFF. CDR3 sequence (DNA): TGTGCCAGCAGCGTCTCCGCCCGGGGGAACACTGAAGCTTTCTTT.

The CDR3 DNA is TGTGCCAGCAGATCTAGCACCTACGAGCAGTACTTC. Amino acids: CASRSSTYEQYF. This chain uses TRBV7-9 with TRBJ2-7, with TRBD2 as a possible D gene (5 bases). Between the trimmed V and J ends, which lost 6 bases and 2 bases, there was a span of 8 bases. The germline V gene has CDR1 SEHNR and CDR2 FQNEAQ (reference sequence). The length of the CDR3 is 12 residues.

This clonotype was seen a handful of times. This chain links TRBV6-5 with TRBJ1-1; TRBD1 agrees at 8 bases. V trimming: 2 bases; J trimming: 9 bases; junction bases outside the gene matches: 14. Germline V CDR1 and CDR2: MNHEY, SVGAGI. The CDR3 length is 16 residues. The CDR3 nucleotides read TGTGCCAGCAGTTACCAAAGTCTTCCTGGACAGGGCCAAGCTTTCTTT. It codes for CASSYQSLPGQGQAFF.

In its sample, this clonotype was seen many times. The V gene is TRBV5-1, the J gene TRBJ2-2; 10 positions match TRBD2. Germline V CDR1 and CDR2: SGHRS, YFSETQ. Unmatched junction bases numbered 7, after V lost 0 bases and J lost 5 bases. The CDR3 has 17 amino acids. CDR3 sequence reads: CASSLVGLASGTGELFF. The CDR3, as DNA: TGCGCCAGCAGCTTGGTGGGACTAGCGAGTGGGACCGGGGAGCTGTTTTTT.

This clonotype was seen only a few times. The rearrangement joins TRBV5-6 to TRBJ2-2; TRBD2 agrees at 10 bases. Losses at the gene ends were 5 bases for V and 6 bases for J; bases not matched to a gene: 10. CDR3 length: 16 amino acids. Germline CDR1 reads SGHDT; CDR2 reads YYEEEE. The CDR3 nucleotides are TGTGCCAGCAGTCTAGGAGCTAGCGGGAGAGCCGGGGAGCTGTTTTTT. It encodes CASSLGASGRAGELFF.

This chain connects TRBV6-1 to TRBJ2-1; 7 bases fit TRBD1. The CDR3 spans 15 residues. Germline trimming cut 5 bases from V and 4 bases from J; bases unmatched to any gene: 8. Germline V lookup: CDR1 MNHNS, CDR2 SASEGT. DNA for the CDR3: TGTGCCAGCAGTCCCCCCGGGACAGTATACAATGAGCAGTTCTTC. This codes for CASSPPGTVYNEQFF.

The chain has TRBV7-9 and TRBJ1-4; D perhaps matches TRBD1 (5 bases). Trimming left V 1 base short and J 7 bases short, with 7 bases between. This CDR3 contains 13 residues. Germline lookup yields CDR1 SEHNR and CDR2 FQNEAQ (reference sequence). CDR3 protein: CASSLGQIEKLFF. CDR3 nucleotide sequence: TGTGCCAGCAGCTTAGGACAGATTGAAAAACTGTTTTTT.

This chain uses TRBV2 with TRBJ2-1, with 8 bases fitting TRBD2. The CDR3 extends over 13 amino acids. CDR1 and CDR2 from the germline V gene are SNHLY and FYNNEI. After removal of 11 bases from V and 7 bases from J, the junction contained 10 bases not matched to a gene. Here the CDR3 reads CAGSGSPWNEQFF. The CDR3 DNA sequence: TGTGCCGGGAGCGGGAGCCCCTGGAATGAGCAGTTCTTC.

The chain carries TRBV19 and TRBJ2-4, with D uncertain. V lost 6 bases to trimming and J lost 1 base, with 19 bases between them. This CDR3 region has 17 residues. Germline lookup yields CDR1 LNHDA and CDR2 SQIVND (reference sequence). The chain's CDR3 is CASRNFGMNGAKNIQYF. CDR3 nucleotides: TGTGCCAGTAGGAACTTCGGAATGAATGGGGCCAAAAACATTCAGTACTTC.

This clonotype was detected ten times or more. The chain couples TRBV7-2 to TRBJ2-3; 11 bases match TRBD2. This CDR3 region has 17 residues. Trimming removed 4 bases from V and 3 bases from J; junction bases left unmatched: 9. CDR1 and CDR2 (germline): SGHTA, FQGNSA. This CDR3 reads CASSSRFTSGRTDTQYF. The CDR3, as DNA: TGTGCCAGCAGCTCCAGATTCACTAGCGGGAGAACAGATACGCAGTATTTT. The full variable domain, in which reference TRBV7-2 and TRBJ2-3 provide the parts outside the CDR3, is GAGVSQSPSNKVTEKGKDVELRCDPISGHTALYWYRQSLGQGLEFLIYFQGNSAPDKSGLPSDRFSAERTGGSVSTLTIQRTQQEDSAVYLCASSSRFTSGRTDTQYFGPGTRLTVL.

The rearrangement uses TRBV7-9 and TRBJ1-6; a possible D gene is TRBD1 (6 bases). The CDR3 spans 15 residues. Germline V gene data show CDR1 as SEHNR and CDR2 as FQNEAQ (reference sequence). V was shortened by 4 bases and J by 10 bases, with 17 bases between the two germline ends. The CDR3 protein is CASSSSRGAESPLHF. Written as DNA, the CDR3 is TGTGCCAGCAGCTCCTCGAGGGGGGCAGAATCACCCCTCCACTTT. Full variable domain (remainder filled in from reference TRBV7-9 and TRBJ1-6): DTGVSQNPRHKITKRGQNVTFRCDPISEHNRLYWYRQTLGQGPEFLTYFQNEAQLEKSRLLSDRFSAERPKGSFSTLEIQRTEQGDSAMYLCASSSSRGAESPLHFGNGTRLTVT.

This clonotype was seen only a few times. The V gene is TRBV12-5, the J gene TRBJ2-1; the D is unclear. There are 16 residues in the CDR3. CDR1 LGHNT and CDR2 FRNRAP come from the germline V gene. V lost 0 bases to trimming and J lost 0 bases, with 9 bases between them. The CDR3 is CASGLVRESSYNEQFF. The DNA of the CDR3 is TGTGCTAGTGGTTTGGTACGTGAGAGCTCCTACAATGAGCAGTTCTTC.

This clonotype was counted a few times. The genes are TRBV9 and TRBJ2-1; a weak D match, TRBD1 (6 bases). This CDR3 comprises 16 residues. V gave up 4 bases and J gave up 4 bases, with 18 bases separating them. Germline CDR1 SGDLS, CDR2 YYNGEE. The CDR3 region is CASSLTRDMRYNEQFF. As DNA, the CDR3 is TGTGCCAGCAGCCTTACCCGGGACATGAGATACAATGAGCAGTTCTTC.

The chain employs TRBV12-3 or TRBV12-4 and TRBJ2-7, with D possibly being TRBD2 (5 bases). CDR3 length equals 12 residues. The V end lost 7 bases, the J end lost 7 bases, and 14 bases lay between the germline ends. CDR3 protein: CASNHGSGEQYF. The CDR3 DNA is TGTGCCAGCAACCATGGGTCGGGAGAGCAGTACTTC.

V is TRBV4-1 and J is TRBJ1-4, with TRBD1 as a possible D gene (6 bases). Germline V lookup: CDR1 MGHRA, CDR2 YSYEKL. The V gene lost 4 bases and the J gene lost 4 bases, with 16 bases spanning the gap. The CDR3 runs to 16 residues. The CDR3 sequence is CASSRSTGGLNEKLFF. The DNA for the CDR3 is TGCGCCAGCAGCCGCTCGACAGGAGGCCTTAATGAAAAACTGTTTTTT.

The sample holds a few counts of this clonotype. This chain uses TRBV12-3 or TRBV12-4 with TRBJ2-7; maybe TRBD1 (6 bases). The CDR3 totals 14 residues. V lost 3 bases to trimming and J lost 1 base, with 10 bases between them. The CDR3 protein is CASSFWGTSYEQYF. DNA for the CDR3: TGTGCCAGCAGTTTCTGGGGGACATCCTACGAGCAGTACTTC.

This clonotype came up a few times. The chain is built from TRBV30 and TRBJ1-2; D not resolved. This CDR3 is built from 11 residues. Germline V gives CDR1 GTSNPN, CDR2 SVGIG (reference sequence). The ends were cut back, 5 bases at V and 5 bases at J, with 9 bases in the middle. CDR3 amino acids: CAWGRIYGYTF. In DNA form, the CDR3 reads TGTGCCTGGGGGCGTATTTATGGCTACACCTTC.

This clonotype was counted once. CDR3 sequence: CASSRGDSNQPQHF. CDR3 DNA: TGTGCCAGCAGTAGGGGGGACAGCAATCAGCCCCAGCATTTT. The chain uses TRBV6-1 and TRBJ1-5; TRBD1 might be the D (6 bases). Trimming removed 5 bases from V and 1 base from J, with 9 bases in between. The length of the CDR3 is 14 residues. The germline V gene has CDR1 MNHNS and CDR2 SASEGT.

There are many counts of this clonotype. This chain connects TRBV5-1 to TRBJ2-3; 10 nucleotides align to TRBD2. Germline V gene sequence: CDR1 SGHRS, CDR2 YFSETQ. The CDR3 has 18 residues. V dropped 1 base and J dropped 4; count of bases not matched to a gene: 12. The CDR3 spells CASSLSRLAGGNPDTQYF. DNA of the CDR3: TGCGCCAGCAGCTTGTCCCGACTAGCGGGCGGTAACCCAGATACGCAGTATTTT.

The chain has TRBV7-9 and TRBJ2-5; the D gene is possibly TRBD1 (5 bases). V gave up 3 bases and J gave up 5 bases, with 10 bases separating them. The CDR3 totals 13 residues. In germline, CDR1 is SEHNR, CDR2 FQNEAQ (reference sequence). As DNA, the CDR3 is TGTGCCAGCAGCTTGACAGAGATTGAGACCCAGTACTTC. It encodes CASSLTEIETQYF.

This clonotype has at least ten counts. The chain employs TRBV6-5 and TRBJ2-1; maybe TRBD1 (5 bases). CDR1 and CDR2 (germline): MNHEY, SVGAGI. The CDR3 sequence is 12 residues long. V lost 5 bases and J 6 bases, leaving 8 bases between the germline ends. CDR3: CASSDRANEQFF. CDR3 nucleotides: TGTGCCAGCAGTGACAGAGCCAATGAGCAGTTCTTC.

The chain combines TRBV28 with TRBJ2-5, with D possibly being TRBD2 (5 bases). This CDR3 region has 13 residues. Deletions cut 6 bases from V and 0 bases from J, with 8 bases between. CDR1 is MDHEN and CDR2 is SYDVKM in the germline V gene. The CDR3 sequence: CASRRGNQETQYF. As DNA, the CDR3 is TGTGCCAGCAGACGAGGGAACCAAGAGACCCAGTACTTC.

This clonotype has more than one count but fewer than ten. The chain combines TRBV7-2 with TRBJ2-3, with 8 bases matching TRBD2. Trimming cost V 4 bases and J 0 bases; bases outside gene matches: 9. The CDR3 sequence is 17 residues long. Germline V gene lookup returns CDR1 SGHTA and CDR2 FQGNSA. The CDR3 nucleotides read TGTGCCAGCAGCTCCAATAGCGGGAAGGGGAGCACAGATACGCAGTATTTT. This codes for CASSSNSGKGSTDTQYF.

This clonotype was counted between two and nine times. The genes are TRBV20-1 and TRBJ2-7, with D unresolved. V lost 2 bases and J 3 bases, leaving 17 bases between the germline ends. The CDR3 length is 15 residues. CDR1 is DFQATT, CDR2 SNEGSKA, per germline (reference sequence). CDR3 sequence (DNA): TGCAGTGCTAGAACGACTCCGGGCGGAAACTACGAGCAGTACTTC. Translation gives CSARTTPGGNYEQYF.

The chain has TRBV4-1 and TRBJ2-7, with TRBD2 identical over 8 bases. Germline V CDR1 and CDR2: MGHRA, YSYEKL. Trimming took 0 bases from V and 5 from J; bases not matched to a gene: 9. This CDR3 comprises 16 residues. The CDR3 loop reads CASSQESRLANHEQYF. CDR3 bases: TGCGCCAGCAGCCAAGAGTCTAGACTAGCGAATCACGAGCAGTACTTC.